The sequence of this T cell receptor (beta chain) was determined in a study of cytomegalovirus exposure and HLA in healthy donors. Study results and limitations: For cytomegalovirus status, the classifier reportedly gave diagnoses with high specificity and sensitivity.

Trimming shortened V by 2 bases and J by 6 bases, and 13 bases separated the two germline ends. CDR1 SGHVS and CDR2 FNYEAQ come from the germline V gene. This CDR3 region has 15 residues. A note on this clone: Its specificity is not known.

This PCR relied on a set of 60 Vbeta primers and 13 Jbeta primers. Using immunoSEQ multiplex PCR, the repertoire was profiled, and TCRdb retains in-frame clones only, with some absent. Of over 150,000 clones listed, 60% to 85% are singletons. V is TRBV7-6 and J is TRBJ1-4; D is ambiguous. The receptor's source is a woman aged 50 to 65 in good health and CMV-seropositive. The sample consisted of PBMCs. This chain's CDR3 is CASSLLAGLDEKLFF. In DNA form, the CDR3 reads TGTGCCAGCAGCTTACTCGCAGGATTGGATGAAAAACTGTTTTTT. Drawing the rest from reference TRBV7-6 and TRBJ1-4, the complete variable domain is GAGVSQSPRYKVTKRGQDVALRCDPISGHVSLYWYRQALGQGPEFLTYFNYEAQQDKSGLPNDRFSAERPEGSISTLTIQRTEQRDSAMYRCASSLLAGLDEKLFFGSGTQLSVL.